The source of this TCR beta chain is a study of human T cells and chemical hapten exposure. For the study at large: Sensitization employed 2% DPC on about 2 cm by about 2 cm of upper inner arm skin. Once 0.01% DPC had been applied to the upper back by patch test, readings were taken at 6 days.

This clonotype was counted many times. TCRdb recomputed calls from the RACE reads with MiXCR, one row per CDR3 protein. The sample carries tens of thousands of distinct CDR3 sequences, more than 8.5% recorded once. The time point denotes: patch test 2, 6 weeks after DPC sensitization. Documented treatment: therapeutic diphenylcyclopropenone sensitization with weekly scalp DPC. The drawing of blood occurred before each patch test was applied. The CDR3 is 16 amino acids. The V and J ends lost 6 bases and 7 bases respectively, with 22 bases between them. Germline loops: CDR1 MDHEN, CDR2 SYDVKM. V and J are TRBV28 and TRBJ2-1; D could derive from TRBD1 or TRBD2 (9 bases each). The clonotype comes from a woman aged 40-49 years with alopecia areata. Some clones in this sample may be carry-over from other donors' samples. The material sequenced was whole blood, taken in connection with sensitization to the hapten diphenylcyclopropenone (DPC). The DNA for the CDR3 is TGTGCCAGCAGCACACAGGGGGCGGGGGGGCGGAATGAGCAGTTCTTC. Its translation is CASSTQGAGGRNEQFF.